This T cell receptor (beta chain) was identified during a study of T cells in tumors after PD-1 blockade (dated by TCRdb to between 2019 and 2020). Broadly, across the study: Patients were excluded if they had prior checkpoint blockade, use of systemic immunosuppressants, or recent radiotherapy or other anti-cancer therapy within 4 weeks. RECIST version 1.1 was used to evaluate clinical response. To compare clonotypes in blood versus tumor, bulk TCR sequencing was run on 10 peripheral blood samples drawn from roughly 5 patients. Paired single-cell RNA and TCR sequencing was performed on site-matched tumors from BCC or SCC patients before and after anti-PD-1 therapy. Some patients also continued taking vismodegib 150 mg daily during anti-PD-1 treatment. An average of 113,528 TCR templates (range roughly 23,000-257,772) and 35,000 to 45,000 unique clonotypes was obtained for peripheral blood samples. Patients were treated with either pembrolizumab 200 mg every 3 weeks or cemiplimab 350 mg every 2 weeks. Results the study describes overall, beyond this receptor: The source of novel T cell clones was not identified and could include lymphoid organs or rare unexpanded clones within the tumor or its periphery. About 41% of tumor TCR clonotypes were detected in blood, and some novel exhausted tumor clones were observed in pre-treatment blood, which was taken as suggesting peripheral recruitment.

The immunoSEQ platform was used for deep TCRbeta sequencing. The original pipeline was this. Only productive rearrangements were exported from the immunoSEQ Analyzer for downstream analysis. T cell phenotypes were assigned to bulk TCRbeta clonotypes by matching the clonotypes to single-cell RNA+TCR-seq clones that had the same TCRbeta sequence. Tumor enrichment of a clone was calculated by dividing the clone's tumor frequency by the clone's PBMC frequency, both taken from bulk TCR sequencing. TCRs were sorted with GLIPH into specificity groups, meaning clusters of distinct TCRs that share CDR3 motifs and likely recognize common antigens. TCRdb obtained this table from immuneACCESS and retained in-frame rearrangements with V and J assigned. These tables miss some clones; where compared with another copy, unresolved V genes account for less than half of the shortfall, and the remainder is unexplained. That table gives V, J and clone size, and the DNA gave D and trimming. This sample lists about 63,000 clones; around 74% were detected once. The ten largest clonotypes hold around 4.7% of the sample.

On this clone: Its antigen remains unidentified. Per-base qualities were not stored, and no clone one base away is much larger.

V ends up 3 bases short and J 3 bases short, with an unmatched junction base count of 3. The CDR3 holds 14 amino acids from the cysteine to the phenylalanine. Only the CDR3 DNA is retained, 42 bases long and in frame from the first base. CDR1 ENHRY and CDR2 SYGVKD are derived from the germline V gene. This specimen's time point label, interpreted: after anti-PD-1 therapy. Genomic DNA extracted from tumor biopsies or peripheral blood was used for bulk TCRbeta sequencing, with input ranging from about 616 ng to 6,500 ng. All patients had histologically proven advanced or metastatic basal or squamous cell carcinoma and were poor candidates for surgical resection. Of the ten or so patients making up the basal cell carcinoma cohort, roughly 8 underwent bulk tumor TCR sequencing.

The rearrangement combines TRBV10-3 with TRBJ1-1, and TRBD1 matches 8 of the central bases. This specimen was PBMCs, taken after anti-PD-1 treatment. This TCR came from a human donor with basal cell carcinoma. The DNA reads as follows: TGTGCCATCAGTGACAGGGGGCTGGACACTGAAGCTTTCTTT. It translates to CAISDRGLDTEAFF.